One sample yielded the 3 T cell receptor beta chains listed below, sequenced in a study of shared T cell receptors in the human thymus. This table comes from immunoSEQ multiplex PCR, and its TCRdb copy is limited to in-frame clones, with some not included. The sample carries about 730,000 clones, approximately 85% recorded once. These records were also assigned to another study, of human thymus T cells.

The sample consisted of thymocytes. These receptors were obtained from a girl in the first two years of life with a congenital heart defect.

The V call is TRBV14, the J call TRBJ1-1; D gene unclear. Germline V gene sequence: CDR1 SGHDN, CDR2 FVKESK. Trimming left V 4 bases short and J 1 base short, with 10 bases between. The CDR3 runs 14 residues. CDR3 region: CASSLSDENTEAFF. CDR3 coding DNA: TGTGCCAGCAGCCTCAGCGACGAGAACACTGAAGCTTTCTTT. Drawing the rest from reference TRBV14 and TRBJ1-1, the complete variable domain is EAGVTQFPSHSVIEKGQTVTLRCDPISGHDNLYWYRRVMGKEIKFLLHFVKESKQDESGMPNNRFLAERTGGTYSTLKVQPAELEDSGVYFCASSLSDENTEAFFGQGTRLTVV.

The chain has TRBV29-1 and TRBJ1-2; TRBD1 matches at 10 bases. The CDR3 sequence is 17 residues long. Germline loops: CDR1 SQVTM, CDR2 ANQGSEA. Losses at the gene ends were 3 bases for V and 4 bases for J; bases not matched to a gene: 14. CDR3 sequence (DNA): TGCAGCGTTGAGTCAGAGACCGGACAGGGGGAAACCTATGGCTACACCTTC. Its protein is CSVESETGQGETYGYTF.

The chain carries TRBV9 and TRBJ2-1, with 10 bases matching TRBD1. CDR1 is SGDLS, CDR2 YYNGEE, per germline. V trimming: 3 bases; J trimming: 6 bases; junction bases outside the gene matches: 6. There are 15 residues in the CDR3. Here the CDR3 DNA reads TGTGCCAGCAGCGGGGGGACAGGGGCCGCCAATGAGCAGTTCTTC. Protein product: CASSGGTGAANEQFF.